This T cell receptor beta chain was observed in a study of cytomegalovirus exposure and HLA in healthy donors. The CDR3 has 11 residues. In germline, CDR1 is SQVTM, CDR2 ANQGSEA. Trimming removed 1 base from V and 3 bases from J, with 4 bases in between. It was with 60 Vbeta and 13 Jbeta primers that the PCR ran. Sequenced by immunoSEQ multiplex PCR; TCRdb stores in-frame clones only, minus some. The table shows 200,000 to 300,000 clones, with around 80% occurring only once. The chain combines TRBV29-1 with TRBJ2-7, with D hard to call. This TCR was recovered from an older woman in good health and CMV-seropositive. The specimen was PBMCs. CDR3 residues: CSVEVRYEQYF. Written as DNA, the CDR3 is TGCAGCGTTGAAGTGCGCTACGAGCAGTACTTC.